The 9 T cell receptor beta chains presented below share a single source sample, sequenced in a study of CD8+ T cells in alopecia areata. The authors extracted RNA and reverse transcribed it into cDNA as the sequencing template. TCRdb's copy holds only in-frame clones and misses some; the assay was immunoSEQ multiplex PCR. The sample lists 150,000 or so clones, about 72% occurring once. Sequenced here: CD8+ T cells sorted from blood, sampled at week 0. Source of these receptors: a human donor with alopecia areata.

The V call is TRBV29-1, the J call TRBJ1-3; no definite D call. The CDR3 totals 13 residues. The V gene lost 3 bases and the J gene lost 9 bases, with 15 bases spanning the gap. From germline, CDR1 is SQVTM and CDR2 ANQGSEA. The chain's CDR3 is CSVDGSPGGTIYF. In DNA form, the CDR3 reads TGCAGCGTTGATGGTAGTCCGGGCGGCACCATATATTTT.

This chain connects TRBV27 to TRBJ1-1, with a tentative D call TRBD1 (5 bases). This CDR3 has 17 residues. V was trimmed by 3 bases and J by 0 bases, leaving 17 bases between them. Germline V gene data show CDR1 as MNHEY and CDR2 as SMNVEV (reference sequence). The CDR3 DNA sequence: TGTGCCAGCAGTTTTCTTCTCGGGGGTTCCATGAACACTGAAGCTTTCTTT. It translates to CASSFLLGGSMNTEAFF.

This clone showed up just a few times. The V call is TRBV4-1, the J call TRBJ2-2; 9 bases are a match to TRBD1. CDR1 is MGHRA, CDR2 YSYEKL, per germline. V shed 5 bases, J shed 4 bases, and the junction held 8 bases outside the gene matches. This CDR3 is 16 amino acids long. DNA for the CDR3: TGCGCCAGCAGCGTTTCCGGGACAGGGATCACCGGGGAGCTGTTTTTT. This translates into CASSVSGTGITGELFF.

This chain uses TRBV9 with TRBJ1-1; D unresolved. V was clipped by 4 bases and J by 11 bases, with 9 bases between them. The germline V gene encodes CDR1 SGDLS and CDR2 YYNGEE. The CDR3 is made up of 10 amino acids. The CDR3 nucleotides read TGTGCCAGCAGCCCTAACGGGGCTTTCTTT. Its translation is CASSPNGAFF.

CDR3 in amino acids: CASTVQGSPLHF. The CDR3, as DNA: TGTGCCAGCACGGTCCAGGGGTCACCCCTCCACTTT. The chain recombines TRBV6-5 with TRBJ1-6, with D possibly matching TRBD1 (6 bases). V lost 7 bases, J lost 10 bases, and 11 bases lay in between. This CDR3 spans 12 amino acids. Germline assignment: CDR1 MNHEY and CDR2 SVGAGI.

V usage is TRBV9 and J usage is TRBJ1-1; TRBD1 is a possible D gene (5 bases). The CDR3 contains 11 residues. The germline V and J ends were trimmed by 3 bases and 9 bases, with 9 bases remaining between them. CDR1 and CDR2 (germline): SGDLS, YYNGEE. DNA for the CDR3: TGTGCCAGCAGCGGACCAGGGAAAGCTTTCTTT. Translating it yields CASSGPGKAFF.

This sequence joins TRBV23-1 and TRBJ2-5, with D perhaps TRBD1 or TRBD2 (7 bases each). TRBV23-1 carries the ORF label, with uncertain function. The CDR3 totals 14 residues. V was shortened by 8 bases and J by 2 bases, with 15 bases between the two germline ends. The CDR3 sequence is CASRWGGQQETQYF. The CDR3 coding sequence is TGCGCCAGCCGCTGGGGGGGACAGCAAGAGACCCAGTACTTC.

The chain joins TRBV13 to TRBJ1-2, with TRBD1 matching 9 bases. V lost 5 bases, J lost 10 bases, and 11 bases stayed unmatched. CDR1 PRHDT and CDR2 FYEKMQ come from the germline V gene (reference sequence). This CDR3 contains 14 residues. The CDR3 DNA follows: TGTGCCAGCAGCCCCGGACGGGACAGGGTGAACTACACCTTC. It yields the protein CASSPGRDRVNYTF.

The chain is built from TRBV10-3 and TRBJ2-1; 8 bases are shared with TRBD1. Germline V gene lookup returns CDR1 ENHRY and CDR2 SYGVKD. The CDR3 is made up of 14 amino acids. V shed 4 bases and J 2 bases; nucleotides not matched to a gene: 1. The CDR3 spells CAISVDRAYNEQFF. The CDR3, as DNA: TGTGCCATCAGTGTGGACAGGGCCTACAATGAGCAGTTCTTC.